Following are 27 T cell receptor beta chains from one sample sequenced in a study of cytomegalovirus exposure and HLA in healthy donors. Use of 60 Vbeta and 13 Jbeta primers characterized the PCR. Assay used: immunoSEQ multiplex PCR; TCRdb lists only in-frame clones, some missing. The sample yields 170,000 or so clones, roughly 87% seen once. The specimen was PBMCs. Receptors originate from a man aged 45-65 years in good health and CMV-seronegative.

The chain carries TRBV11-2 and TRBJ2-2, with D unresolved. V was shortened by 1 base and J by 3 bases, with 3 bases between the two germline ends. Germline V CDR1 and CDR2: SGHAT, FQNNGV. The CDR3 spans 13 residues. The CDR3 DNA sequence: TGTGCCAGCAGCTTAGGGCACACCGGGGAGCTGTTTTTT. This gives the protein CASSLGHTGELFF.

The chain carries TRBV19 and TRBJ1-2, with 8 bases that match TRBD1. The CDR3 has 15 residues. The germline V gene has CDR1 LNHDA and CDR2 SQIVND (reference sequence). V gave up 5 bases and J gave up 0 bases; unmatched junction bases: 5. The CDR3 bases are TGTGCCAGTAGTCGACAGGGGATGGCTAACTATGGCTACACCTTC. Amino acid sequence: CASSRQGMANYGYTF.

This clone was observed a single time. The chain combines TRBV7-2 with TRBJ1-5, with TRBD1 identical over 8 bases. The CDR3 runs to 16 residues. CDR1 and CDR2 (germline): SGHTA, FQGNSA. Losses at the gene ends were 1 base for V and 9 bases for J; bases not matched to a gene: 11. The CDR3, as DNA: TGTGCCAGCAGCTTAGGGACAGGGAGTCCCGCTGGGCCCCAGCATTTT. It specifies CASSLGTGSPAGPQHF.

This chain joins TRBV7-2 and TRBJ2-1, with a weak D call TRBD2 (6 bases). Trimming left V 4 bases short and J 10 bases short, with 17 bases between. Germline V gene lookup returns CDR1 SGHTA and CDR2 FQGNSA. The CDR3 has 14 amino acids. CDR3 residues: CASSWDGLAQEQFF. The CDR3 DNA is TGTGCCAGCAGCTGGGACGGGCTAGCGCAAGAGCAGTTCTTC.

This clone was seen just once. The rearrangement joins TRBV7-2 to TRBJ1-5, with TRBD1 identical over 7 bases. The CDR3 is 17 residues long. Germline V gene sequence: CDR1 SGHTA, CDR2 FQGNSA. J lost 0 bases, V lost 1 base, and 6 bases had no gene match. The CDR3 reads CASSLVGRGDSNQPQHF. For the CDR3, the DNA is TGTGCCAGCAGCTTAGTTGGCAGGGGGGATAGCAATCAGCCCCAGCATTTT.

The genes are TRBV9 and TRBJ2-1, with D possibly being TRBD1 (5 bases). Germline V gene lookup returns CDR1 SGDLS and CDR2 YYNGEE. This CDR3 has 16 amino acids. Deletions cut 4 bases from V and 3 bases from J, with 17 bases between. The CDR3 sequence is CASSLLTGVDYNEQFF. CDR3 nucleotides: TGTGCCAGCAGCTTGCTAACAGGAGTAGACTACAATGAGCAGTTCTTC.

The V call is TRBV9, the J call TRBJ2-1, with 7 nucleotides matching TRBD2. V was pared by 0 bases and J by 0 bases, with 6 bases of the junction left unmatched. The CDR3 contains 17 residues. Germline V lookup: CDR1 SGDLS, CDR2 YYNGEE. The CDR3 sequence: CASSVAAAGSSYNEQFF. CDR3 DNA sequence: TGTGCCAGCAGCGTAGCGGCAGCGGGGAGCTCCTACAATGAGCAGTTCTTC. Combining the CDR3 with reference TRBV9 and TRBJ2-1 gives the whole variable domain DSGVTQTPKHLITATGQRVTLRCSPRSGDLSVYWYQQSLDQGLQFLIQYYNGEERAKGNILERFSAQQFPDLHSELNLSSLELGDSALYFCASSVAAAGSSYNEQFFGPGTRLTVL.

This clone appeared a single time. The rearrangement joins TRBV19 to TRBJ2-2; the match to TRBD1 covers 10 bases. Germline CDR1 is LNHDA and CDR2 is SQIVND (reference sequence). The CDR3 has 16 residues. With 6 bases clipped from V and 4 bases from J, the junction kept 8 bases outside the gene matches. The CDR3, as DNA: TGTGCCAGTAGCTTAACCGGGACAGGGGTCACCGGGGAGCTGTTTTTT. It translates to CASSLTGTGVTGELFF.

In DNA, the CDR3 is TGTGCCAGCAGCGTAGCTCCCCCAGATACGCAGTATTTT. This translates into CASSVAPPDTQYF. V usage is TRBV9 and J usage is TRBJ2-3; D is uncertain. The CDR3 sequence is 13 residues long. CDR1 and CDR2 (germline): SGDLS, YYNGEE. Trimming left V 0 bases short and J 4 bases short, with 6 bases between.

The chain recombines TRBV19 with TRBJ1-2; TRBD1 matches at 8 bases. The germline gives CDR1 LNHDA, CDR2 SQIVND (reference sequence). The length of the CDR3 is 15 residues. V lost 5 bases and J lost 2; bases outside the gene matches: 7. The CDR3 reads CASSAQGQANYGYTF. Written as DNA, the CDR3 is TGTGCCAGTAGTGCCCAGGGACAGGCCAACTATGGCTACACCTTC.

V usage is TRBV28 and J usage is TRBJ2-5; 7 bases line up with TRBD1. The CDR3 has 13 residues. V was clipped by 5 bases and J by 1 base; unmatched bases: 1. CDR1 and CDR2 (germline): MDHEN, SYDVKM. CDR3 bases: TGTGCCAGCAGTCGGGACAGCCAAGAGACCCAGTACTTC. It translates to CASSRDSQETQYF.

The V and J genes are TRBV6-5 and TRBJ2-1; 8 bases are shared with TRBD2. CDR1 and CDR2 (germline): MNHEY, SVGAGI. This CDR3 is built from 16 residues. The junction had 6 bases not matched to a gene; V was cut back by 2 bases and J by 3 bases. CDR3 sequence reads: CASSYQAGGIYNEQFF. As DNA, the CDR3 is TGTGCCAGCAGTTACCAGGCGGGGGGTATCTACAATGAGCAGTTCTTC.

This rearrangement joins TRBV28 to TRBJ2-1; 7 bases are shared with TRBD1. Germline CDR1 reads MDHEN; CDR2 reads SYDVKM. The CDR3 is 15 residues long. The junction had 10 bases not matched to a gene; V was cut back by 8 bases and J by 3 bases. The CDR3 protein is CASLPPGQIYNEQFF. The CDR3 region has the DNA TGTGCCAGCCTTCCTCCGGGACAGATCTACAATGAGCAGTTCTTC.

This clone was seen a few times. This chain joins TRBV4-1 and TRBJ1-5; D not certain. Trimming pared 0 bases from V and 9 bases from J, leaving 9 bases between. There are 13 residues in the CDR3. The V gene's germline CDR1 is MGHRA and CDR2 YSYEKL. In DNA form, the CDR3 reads TGCGCCAGCAGCCAAGATCGAGAGCGGCCCCAGCATTTT. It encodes CASSQDRERPQHF.

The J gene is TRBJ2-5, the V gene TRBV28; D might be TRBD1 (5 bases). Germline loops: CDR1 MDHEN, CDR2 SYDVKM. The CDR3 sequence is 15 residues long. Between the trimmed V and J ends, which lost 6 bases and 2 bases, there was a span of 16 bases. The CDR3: CASRGNPRQQETQYF. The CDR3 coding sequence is TGTGCCAGCAGAGGCAACCCTAGACAGCAAGAGACCCAGTACTTC. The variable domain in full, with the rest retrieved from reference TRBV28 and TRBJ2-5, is DVKVTQSSRYLVKRTGEKVFLECVQDMDHENMFWYRQDPGLGLRLIYFSYDVKMKEKGDIPEGYSVSREKKERFSLILESASTNQTSMYLCASRGNPRQQETQYFGPGTRLLVL.

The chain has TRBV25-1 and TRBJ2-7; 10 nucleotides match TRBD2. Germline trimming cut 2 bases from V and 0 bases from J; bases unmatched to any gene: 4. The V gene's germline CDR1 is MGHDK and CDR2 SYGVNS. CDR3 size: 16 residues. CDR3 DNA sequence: TGTGCCAGCAGTGAACAAGGACTAGCGGACTCCTACGAGCAGTACTTC. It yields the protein CASSEQGLADSYEQYF.

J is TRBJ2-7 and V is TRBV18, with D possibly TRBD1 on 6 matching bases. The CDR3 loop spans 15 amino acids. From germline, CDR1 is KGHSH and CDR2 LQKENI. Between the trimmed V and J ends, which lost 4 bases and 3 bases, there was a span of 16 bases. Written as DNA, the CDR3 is TGTGCCAGCTCACACCTCTCAGGGGCTCTCTACGAGCAGTACTTC. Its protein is CASSHLSGALYEQYF.

The CDR3 loop reads CASSPGQQHEKLFF. CDR3 DNA: TGTGCCAGCTCCCCGGGACAGCAACATGAAAAACTGTTTTTT. The chain recombines TRBV18 with TRBJ1-4, with 7 bases lining up with TRBD1. CDR3 length: 14 residues. With 6 bases clipped from V and 6 bases from J, the junction kept 7 bases outside the gene matches. In germline, CDR1 is KGHSH, CDR2 LQKENI.

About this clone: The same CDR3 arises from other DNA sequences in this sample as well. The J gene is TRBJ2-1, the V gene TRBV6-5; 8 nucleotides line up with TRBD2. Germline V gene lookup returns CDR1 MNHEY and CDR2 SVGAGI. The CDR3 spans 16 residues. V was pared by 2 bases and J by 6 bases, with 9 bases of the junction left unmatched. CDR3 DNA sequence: TGTGCCAGCAGTTACCTACTAGCGGAGGGGGGCAATGAGCAGTTCTTC. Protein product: CASSYLLAEGGNEQFF.

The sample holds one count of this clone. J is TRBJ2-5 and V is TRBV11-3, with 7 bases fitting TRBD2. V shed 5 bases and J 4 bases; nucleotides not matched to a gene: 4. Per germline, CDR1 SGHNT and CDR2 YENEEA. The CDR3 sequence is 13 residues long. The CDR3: CASSPGGGETQYF. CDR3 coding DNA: TGTGCCAGCAGCCCTGGCGGGGGAGAGACCCAGTACTTC.

This chain's CDR3 is CASSLGGTARNIQYF. The CDR3 DNA follows: TGTGCCAGCAGCCTCGGTGGGACAGCTAGAAACATTCAGTACTTC. The chain recombines TRBV7-9 with TRBJ2-4, with 7 nucleotides matching TRBD1. Germline trimming cut 5 bases from V and 6 bases from J; bases unmatched to any gene: 10. Germline CDR1 reads SEHNR; CDR2 reads FQNEAQ (reference sequence). CDR3 length: 15 residues.

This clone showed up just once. CDR3 amino acids: CASRTGPWVETQYF. In DNA form, the CDR3 reads TGTGCCAGCCGGACAGGGCCCTGGGTGGAGACCCAGTACTTC. The J gene is TRBJ2-5, the V gene TRBV25-1; 8 bases are a match to TRBD1. The CDR3 has 14 amino acids. Germline V gene sequence: CDR1 MGHDK, CDR2 SYGVNS. V trimming: 8 bases; J trimming: 5 bases; junction bases outside the gene matches: 10.

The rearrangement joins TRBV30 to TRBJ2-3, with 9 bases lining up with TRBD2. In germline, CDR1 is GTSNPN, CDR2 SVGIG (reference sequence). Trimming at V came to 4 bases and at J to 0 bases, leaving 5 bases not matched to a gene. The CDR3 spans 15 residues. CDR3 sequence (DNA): TGTGCCTGGACGCGGGGGGGCTCTAGCACAGATACGCAGTATTTT. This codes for CAWTRGGSSTDTQYF.

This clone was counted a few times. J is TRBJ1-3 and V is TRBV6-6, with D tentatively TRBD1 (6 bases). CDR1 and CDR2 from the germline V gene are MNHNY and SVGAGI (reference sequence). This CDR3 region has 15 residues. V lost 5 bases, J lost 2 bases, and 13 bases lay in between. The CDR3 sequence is CASSRDTGTGNTIYF. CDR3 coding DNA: TGTGCCAGCAGTCGGGACACAGGGACTGGAAACACCATATATTTT.

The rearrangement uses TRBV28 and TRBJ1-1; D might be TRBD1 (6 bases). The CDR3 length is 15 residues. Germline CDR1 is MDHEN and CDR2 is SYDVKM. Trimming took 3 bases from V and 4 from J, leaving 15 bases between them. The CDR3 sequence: CASSLARGRVTEAFF. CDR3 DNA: TGTGCCAGCAGTTTGGCCAGGGGAAGAGTCACTGAAGCTTTCTTT.

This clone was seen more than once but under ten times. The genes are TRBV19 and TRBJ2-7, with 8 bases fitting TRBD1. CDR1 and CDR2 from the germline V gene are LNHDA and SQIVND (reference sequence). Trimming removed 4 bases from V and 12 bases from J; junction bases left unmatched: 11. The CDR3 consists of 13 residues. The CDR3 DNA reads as TGTGCCAGTAGTACGACAGGGGTCGCTACGCCGTACTTC. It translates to CASSTTGVATPYF.

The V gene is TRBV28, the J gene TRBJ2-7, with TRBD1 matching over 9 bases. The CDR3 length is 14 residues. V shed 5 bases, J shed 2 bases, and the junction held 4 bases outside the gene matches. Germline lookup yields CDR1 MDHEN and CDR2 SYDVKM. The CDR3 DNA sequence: TGTGCCAGCAGTCCGGGACAGGGACCCTACGAGCAGTACTTC. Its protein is CASSPGQGPYEQYF.